Each of the 6 T cell receptor beta chains below was sequenced from the same sample in a study of blood T cell repertoires in COVID-19. Here immunoSEQ multiplex PCR was the method, and the copy in TCRdb shows in-frame clones only, minus some. The repertoire consists of some 100,000 clones, with around 88% occurring once and the leading ten covering roughly 7.4%. Material: peripheral blood. The receptors shown here come from a woman between 65 and 79 years old with acute or convalescent COVID-19.

The V and J genes are TRBV15 and TRBJ2-2; perhaps TRBD1 as D (6 bases). This CDR3 comprises 15 residues. The germline V gene encodes CDR1 LNHNV and CDR2 YYDKDF (reference sequence). V was cut by 0 bases and J by 7 bases, with 12 bases left in between. The CDR3 region has the DNA TGTGCCACCAGCAGAGAAAGCAGGGGCATCGGGGAGCTGTTTTTT. This encodes CATSRESRGIGELFF.

The chain links TRBV10-3 to TRBJ1-4, with 8 nucleotides matching TRBD1. The CDR3 contains 13 residues. Germline V lookup: CDR1 ENHRY, CDR2 SYGVKD. J gave up 8 bases and V 11 bases, and 10 bases lay outside the gene matches. Written as DNA, the CDR3 is TGTGCCGTGCAGGGGGCAGGAGGCGAAAAACTGTTTTTT. Translated: CAVQGAGGEKLFF.

The chain couples TRBV5-1 to TRBJ2-7, with TRBD1 as a possible D gene (6 bases). V lost 4 bases and J 3 bases, leaving 11 bases between the germline ends. Germline CDR1 reads SGHRS; CDR2 reads YFSETQ. The CDR3 sequence is 13 residues long. The CDR3 is CASSPQGFYEQYF. The CDR3, as DNA: TGCGCCAGCAGCCCACAGGGCTTCTACGAGCAGTACTTC.

The chain employs TRBV2 and TRBJ2-7; possibly TRBD2 for D (5 bases). This CDR3 comprises 17 residues. V lost 7 bases, J lost 7 bases, and 29 bases lay in between. CDR1 is SNHLY and CDR2 is FYNNEI in the germline V gene. In nucleotides, the CDR3 is TGTGCCAGCAAATGGACGGAGGCAGCGGAATGGAGAGGGGAGCAGTACTTC. It is translated as CASKWTEAAEWRGEQYF.

V and J are TRBV4-1 and TRBJ1-5; TRBD1 matches 8 bases. This CDR3 region has 15 residues. Looked up from germline, CDR1 is MGHRA and CDR2 is YSYEKL. Trimming took 5 bases from V and 0 from J; bases not matched to a gene: 3. The CDR3 DNA reads as TGCGCCAGCAGCGAAACAGGGGGTAGCAATCAGCCCCAGCATTTT. Protein sequence: CASSETGGSNQPQHF.

In nucleotides, the CDR3 is TGTGCCAGCAGCATGAGATCAGGGGTCGCAGATACGCAGTATTTT. Translating it yields CASSMRSGVADTQYF. The chain combines TRBV7-9 with TRBJ2-3; weak D call: TRBD1 (6 bases). From germline, CDR1 is SEHNR and CDR2 FQNEAQ (reference sequence). The CDR3 spans 15 residues. V was shortened by 5 bases and J by 4 bases, with 16 bases between the two germline ends.